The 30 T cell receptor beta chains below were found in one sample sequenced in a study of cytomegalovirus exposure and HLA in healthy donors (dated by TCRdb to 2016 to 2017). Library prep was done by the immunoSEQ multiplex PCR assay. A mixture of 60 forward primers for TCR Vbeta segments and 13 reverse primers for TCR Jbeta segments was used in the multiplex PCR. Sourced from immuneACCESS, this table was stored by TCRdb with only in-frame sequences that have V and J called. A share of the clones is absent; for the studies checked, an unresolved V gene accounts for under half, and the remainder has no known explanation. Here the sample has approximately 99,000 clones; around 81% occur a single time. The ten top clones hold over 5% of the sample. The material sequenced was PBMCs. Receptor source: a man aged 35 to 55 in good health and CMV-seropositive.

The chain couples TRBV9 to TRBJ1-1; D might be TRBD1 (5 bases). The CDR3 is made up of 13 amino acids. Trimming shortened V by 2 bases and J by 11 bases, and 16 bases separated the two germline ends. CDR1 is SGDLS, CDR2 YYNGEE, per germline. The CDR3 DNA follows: TGTGCCAGCAGCGTGGACTGGGGGGGGGAGGCTTTCTTT. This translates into CASSVDWGGEAFF.

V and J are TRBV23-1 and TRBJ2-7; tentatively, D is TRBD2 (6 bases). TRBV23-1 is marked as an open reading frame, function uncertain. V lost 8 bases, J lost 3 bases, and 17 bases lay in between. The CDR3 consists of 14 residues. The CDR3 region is CASRPRAGIYEQYF. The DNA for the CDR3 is TGCGCCAGCCGACCACGGGCGGGGATCTACGAGCAGTACTTC.

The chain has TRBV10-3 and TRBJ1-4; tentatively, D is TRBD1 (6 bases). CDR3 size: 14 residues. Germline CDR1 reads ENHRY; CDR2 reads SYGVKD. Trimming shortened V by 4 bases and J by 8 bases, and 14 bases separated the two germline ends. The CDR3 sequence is CAISAIGTLEKLFF. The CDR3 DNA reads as TGTGCCATCAGTGCTATCGGGACACTGGAAAAACTGTTTTTT.

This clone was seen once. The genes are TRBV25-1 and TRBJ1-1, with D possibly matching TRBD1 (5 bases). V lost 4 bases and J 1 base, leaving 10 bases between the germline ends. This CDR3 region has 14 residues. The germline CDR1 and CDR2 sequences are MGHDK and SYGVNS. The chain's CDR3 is CASSGGGGNTEAFF. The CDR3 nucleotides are TGTGCCAGCAGTGGGGGCGGGGGGAACACTGAAGCTTTCTTT.

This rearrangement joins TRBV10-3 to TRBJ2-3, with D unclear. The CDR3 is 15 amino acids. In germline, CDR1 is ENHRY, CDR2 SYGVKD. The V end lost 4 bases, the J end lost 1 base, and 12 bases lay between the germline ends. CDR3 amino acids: CAISGGSTGTDTQYF. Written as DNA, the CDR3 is TGTGCCATCAGTGGTGGTTCGACTGGCACAGATACGCAGTATTTT.

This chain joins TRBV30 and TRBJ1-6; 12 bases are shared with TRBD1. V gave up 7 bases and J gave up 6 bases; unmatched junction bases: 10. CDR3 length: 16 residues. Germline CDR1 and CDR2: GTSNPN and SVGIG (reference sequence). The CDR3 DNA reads TGTGCCTCAAAGGGACAGGGGGCGTTTAGTAATTCACCCCTCCACTTT. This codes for CASKGQGAFSNSPLHF.

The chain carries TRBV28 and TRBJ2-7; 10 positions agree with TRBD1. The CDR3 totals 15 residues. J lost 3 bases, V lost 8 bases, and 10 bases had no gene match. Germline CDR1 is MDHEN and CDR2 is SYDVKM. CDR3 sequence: CASAPGDRGFYEQYF. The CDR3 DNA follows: TGTGCCAGCGCCCCAGGGGACAGGGGATTCTACGAGCAGTACTTC.

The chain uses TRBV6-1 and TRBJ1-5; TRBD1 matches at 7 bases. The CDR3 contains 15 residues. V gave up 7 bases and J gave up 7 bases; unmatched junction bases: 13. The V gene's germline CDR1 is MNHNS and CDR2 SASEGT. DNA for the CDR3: TGTGCCAGCACGAGCATTGACAGGGCGGGGCAGCCCCAGCATTTT. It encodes CASTSIDRAGQPQHF.

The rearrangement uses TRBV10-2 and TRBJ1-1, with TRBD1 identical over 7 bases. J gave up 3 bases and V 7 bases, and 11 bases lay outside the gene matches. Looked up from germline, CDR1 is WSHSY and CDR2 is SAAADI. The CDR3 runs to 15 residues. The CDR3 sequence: CASTMTGHRDTEAFF. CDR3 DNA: TGCGCCAGCACCATGACAGGGCATAGGGACACTGAAGCTTTCTTT.

CDR3: CASSPRRGGGDTQYF. CDR3 sequence (DNA): TGTGCCAGCAGCCCGAGGCGGGGGGGCGGGGATACGCAGTATTTT. The chain recombines TRBV7-8 with TRBJ2-3, with 9 bases matching TRBD2. CDR3 length: 15 residues. V gave up 5 bases and J gave up 6 bases; unmatched junction bases: 9. CDR1 is SGHVS, CDR2 FQNEAQ, per germline.

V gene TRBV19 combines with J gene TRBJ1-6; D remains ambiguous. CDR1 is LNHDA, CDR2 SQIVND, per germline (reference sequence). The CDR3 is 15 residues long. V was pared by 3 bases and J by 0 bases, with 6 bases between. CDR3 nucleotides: TGTGCCAGTAGTATCGAGAGCTCCTATAATTCACCCCTCCACTTT. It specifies CASSIESSYNSPLHF. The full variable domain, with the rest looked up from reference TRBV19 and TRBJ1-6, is DGGITQSPKYLFRKEGQNVTLSCEQNLNHDAMYWYRQDPGQGLRLIYYSQIVNDFQKGDIAEGYSVSREKKESFPLTVTSAQKNPTAFYLCASSIESSYNSPLHFGNGTRLTVT.

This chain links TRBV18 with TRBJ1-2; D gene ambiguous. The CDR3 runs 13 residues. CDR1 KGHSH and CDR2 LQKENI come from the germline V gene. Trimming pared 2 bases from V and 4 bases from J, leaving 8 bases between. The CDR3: CASSPLEVYGYTF. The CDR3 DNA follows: TGTGCCAGCTCACCATTAGAAGTCTATGGCTACACCTTC. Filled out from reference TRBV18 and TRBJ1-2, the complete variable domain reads NAGVMQNPRHLVRRRGQEARLRCSPMKGHSHVYWYRQLPEEGLKFMVYLQKENIIDESGMPKERFSAEFPKEGPSILRIQQVVRGDSAAYFCASSPLEVYGYTFGSGTRLTVV.

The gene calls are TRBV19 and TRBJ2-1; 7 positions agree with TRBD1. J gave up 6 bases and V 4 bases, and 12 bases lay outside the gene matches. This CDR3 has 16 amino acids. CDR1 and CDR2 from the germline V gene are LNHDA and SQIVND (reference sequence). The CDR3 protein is CASSKLTGLITNEQFF. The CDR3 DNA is TGTGCCAGTAGTAAACTGACAGGGCTTATTACCAATGAGCAGTTCTTC.

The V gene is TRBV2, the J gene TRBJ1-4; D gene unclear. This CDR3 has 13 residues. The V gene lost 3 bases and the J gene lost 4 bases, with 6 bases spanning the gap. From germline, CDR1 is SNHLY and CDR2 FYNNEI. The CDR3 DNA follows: TGTGCCAGCAGTGAGGTAGTTAATGAAAAACTGTTTTTT. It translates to CASSEVVNEKLFF.

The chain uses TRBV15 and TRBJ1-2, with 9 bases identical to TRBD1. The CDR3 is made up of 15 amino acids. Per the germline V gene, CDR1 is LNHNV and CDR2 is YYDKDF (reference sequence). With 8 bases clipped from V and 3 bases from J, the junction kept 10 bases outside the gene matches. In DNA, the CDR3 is TGTGCCACCCGTCCTGGACAGGGGATCTACTATGGCTACACCTTC. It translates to CATRPGQGIYYGYTF.

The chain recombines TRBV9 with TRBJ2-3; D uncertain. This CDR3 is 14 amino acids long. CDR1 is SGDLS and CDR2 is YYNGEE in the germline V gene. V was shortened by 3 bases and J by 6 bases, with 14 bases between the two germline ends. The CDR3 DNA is TGTGCCAGCAGCGCCAGGTCACCCCAGGATACGCAGTATTTT. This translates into CASSARSPQDTQYF.

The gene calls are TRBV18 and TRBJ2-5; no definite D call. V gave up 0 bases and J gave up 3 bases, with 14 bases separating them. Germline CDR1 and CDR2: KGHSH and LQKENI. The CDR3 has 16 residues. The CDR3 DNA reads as TGTGCCAGCTCACCACCAGGTTTGGCGGCAAAAGAGACCCAGTACTTC. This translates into CASSPPGLAAKETQYF.

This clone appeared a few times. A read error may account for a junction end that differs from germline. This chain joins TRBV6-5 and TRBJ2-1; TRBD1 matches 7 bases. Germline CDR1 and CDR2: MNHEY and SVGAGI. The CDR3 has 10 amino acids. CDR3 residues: CASGAGGAVF. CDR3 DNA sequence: TGTGCCAGCGGGGCAGGGGGTGCGGTCTTC.

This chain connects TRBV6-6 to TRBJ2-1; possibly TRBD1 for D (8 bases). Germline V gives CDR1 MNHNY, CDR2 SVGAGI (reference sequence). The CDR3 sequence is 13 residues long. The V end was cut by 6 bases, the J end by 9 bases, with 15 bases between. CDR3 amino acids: CASSQDREGEQFF. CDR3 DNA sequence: TGTGCCAGCAGCCAGGACAGGGAGGGTGAGCAGTTCTTC.

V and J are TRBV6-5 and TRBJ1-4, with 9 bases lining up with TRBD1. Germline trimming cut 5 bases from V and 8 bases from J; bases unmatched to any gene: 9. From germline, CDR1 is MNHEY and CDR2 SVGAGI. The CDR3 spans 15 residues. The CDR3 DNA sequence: TGTGCCAGCAGTGCAGACAGGGGGAGATGGGAAAAACTGTTTTTT. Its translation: CASSADRGRWEKLFF.

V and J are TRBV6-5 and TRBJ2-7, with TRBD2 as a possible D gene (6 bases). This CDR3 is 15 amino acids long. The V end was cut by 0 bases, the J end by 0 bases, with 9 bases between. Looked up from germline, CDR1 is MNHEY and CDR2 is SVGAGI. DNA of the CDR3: TGTGCCAGCAGTTACTCACCCGGGAGCTCCTACGAGCAGTACTTC. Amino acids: CASSYSPGSSYEQYF.

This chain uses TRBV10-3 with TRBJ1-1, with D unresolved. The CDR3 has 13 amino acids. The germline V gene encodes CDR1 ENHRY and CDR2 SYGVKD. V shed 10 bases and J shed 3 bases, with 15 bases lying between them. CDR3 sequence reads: CATKWRADTEAFF. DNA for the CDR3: TGTGCCACCAAATGGCGGGCAGACACTGAAGCTTTCTTT.

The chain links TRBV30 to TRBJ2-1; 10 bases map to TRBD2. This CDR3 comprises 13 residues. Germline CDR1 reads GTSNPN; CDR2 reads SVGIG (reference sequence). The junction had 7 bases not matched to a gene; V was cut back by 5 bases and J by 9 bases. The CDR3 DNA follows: TGTGCCTGGCGACCACTAGCGGGGAGTGAGCAGTTCTTC. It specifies CAWRPLAGSEQFF.

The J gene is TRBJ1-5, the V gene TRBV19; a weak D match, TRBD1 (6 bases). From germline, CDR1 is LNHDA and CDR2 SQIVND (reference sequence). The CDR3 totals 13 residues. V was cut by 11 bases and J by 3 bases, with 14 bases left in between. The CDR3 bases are TGTGCCTGCAGGGGCGGCCCCAATCAGCCCCAGCATTTT. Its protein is CACRGGPNQPQHF.

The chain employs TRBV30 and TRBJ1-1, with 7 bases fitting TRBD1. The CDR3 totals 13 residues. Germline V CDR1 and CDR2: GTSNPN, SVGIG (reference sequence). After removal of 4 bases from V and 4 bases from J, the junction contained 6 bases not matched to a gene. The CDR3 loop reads CAWKDRAFTEAFF. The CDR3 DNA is TGTGCCTGGAAAGACAGGGCTTTCACTGAAGCTTTCTTT.

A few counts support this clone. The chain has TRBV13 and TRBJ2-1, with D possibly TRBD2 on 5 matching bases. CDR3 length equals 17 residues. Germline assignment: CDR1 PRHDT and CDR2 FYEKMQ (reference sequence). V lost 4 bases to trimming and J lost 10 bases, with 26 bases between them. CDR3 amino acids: CASSSGPGETPSGEQFF. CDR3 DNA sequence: TGTGCCAGCAGCTCCGGCCCCGGGGAAACGCCATCGGGGGAGCAGTTCTTC.

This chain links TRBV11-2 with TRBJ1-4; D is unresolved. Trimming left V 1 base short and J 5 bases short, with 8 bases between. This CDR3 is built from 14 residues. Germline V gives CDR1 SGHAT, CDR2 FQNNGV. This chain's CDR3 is CASSLVARNEKLFF. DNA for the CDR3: TGTGCCAGCAGCTTAGTAGCCCGGAATGAAAAACTGTTTTTT.

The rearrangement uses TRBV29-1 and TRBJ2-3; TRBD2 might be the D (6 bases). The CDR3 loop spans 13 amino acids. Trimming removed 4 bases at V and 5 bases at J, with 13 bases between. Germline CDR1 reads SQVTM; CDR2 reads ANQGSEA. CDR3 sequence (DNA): TGCAGCGTTGTTTGGGACTCACAAGATACGCAGTATTTT. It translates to CSVVWDSQDTQYF.

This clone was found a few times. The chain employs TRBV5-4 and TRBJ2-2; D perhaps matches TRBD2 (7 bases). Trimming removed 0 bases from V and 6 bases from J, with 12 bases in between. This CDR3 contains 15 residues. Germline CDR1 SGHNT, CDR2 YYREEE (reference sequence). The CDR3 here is CASSLDRGAAGELFF. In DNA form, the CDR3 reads TGTGCCAGCAGCTTGGATCGGGGGGCGGCCGGGGAGCTGTTTTTT.

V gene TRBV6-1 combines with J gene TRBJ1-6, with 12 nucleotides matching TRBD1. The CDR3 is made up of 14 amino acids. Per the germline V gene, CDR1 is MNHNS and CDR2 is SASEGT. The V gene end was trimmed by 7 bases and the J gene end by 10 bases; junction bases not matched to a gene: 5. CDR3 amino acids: CASTWGQGASPLHF. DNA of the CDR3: TGTGCCAGCACATGGGGACAGGGGGCCTCACCCCTCCACTTT.